This T cell receptor beta chain appears in the sequencing data of a study of blood T cells in healthy people across ages. Whole-study results and caveats: Per million T cells, the diversity of TCR beta decreased roughly linearly as age advanced. The study lacked donor CMV status, which possibly confounded expanded clonotype changes.

Combining a sample-barcoded 5' primer with a J-beta primer mix, a second PCR ran for roughly 7 to 12 cycles. The template-switch adaptor was a 5' adaptor with 12 random nucleotides. It tagged each cDNA molecule. Each CDR3 protein is one row after TCRdb ran MiXCR on the 5' RACE reads. This table holds around 750,000 distinct CDR3 sequences, about 53% found once. This CDR3 has 15 residues. The germline CDR1 and CDR2 sequences are MNHEY and SVGAGI. V was shortened by 6 bases and J by 2 bases, with 17 bases between the two germline ends. Turning to this clonotype: What it binds is not known.

The chain combines TRBV6-5 with TRBJ2-7; D is possibly TRBD1 or TRBD2 (5 bases each). The sequenced material came from blood. The sequence derives from a man at least 80 years old in good health. CDR3 bases: TGTGCCAGCAGACCCGGAGGTGGGGGTCCCTACGAGCAGTACTTC. This sequence encodes CASRPGGGGPYEQYF.